This passage covers 32 T cell receptor beta chains from one sample sequenced in a study of immune heterogeneity within non-small cell lung tumors. The authors amplified TCR beta CDR3 by multiplex PCR with 32 V and 13 J primers. Using its own MiXCR run on the multiplex PCR reads, TCRdb lists one record per CDR3 protein. The sample includes approximately 2,500 distinct CDR3 sequences, 45% to 65% seen only once; the top ten take 40% to 55%. Bulk tumor genomic DNA constituted the template, at around 600 ng per sample. Several biopsies per primary tumor were taken during surgery, spaced as far apart as possible. Those enrolled were patients newly diagnosed with untreated non-small cell lung cancer and undergoing curative surgery. Sequencing was performed on lung tumor tissue. These TCRs come from a man in his fifties or sixties with non-small cell lung cancer.

In this sample, this clonotype is large. The CDR3 protein is CASSHGTGISYGYTF. CDR3 DNA: TGTGCCAGCAGCCATGGCACAGGGATTAGTTATGGCTACACCTTC. The rearrangement links TRBV6-1 to TRBJ1-2; the D gene is possibly TRBD1 (6 bases). V dropped 6 bases and J dropped 5 bases, with 19 bases sitting between them. Per germline, CDR1 MNHNS and CDR2 SASEGT. The CDR3 is 15 amino acids.

The chain links TRBV5-4 to TRBJ1-3, with D maybe TRBD1 (6 bases). Germline CDR1 and CDR2: SGHNT and YYREEE (reference sequence). V lost 0 bases and J lost 2, with 9 bases in between. CDR3 length: 15 amino acids. In DNA form, the CDR3 reads TGTGCCAGCAGCTTGGGGGGGCGCACTGGAAACACCATATATTTT. Residues: CASSLGGRTGNTIYF.

V is TRBV6-1 and J is TRBJ1-4; D gene unclear. The CDR3 spans 12 residues. Germline assignment: CDR1 MNHNS and CDR2 SASEGT. The ends were cut back, 5 bases at V and 6 bases at J, with 7 bases in the middle. The CDR3 DNA reads TGTGCCAGCAGTACCCTACATGAAAAACTGTTTTTT. It translates to CASSTLHEKLFF.

V and J are TRBV27 and TRBJ2-1, with 8 bases identical to TRBD2. The V segment lost 7 bases and the J segment 7 bases; nucleotides outside the gene matches: 12. Germline V gene sequence: CDR1 MNHEY, CDR2 SMNVEV (reference sequence). The CDR3 extends over 15 amino acids. In DNA, the CDR3 is TGTGCCAGCACCTCAAGACTAGCGTTGATGAATGAGCAGTTCTTC. Translation gives CASTSRLALMNEQFF.

The chain joins TRBV7-9 to TRBJ1-2, with D tentatively TRBD1 (6 bases). Per the germline V gene, CDR1 is SEHNR and CDR2 is FQNEAQ (reference sequence). The CDR3 extends over 13 amino acids. V was pared by 5 bases and J by 8 bases, with 15 bases between. In DNA form, the CDR3 reads TGTGCCAGCAGCCCAGGACAGCGGCGAGGCTACACCTTC. It is translated as CASSPGQRRGYTF.

There are a few counts of this clonotype. This chain links TRBV19 with TRBJ2-5, with D hard to call. Germline V gene data show CDR1 as LNHDA and CDR2 as SQIVND (reference sequence). V was pared by 5 bases and J by 5 bases, with 24 bases between. This CDR3 is built from 17 residues. Here the CDR3 DNA reads TGTGCCAGTAGTCCCCTCCCGGCTACCAACCCCAGGGAGACCCAGTACTTC. Translating gives CASSPLPATNPRETQYF.

The chain has TRBV12-3 or TRBV12-4 and TRBJ1-4, with a possible D match to TRBD1 (6 bases). The V gene lost 8 bases and the J gene lost 8 bases, with 12 bases spanning the gap. There are 12 residues in the CDR3. The CDR3 sequence is CASAGGGEKLFF. The CDR3 DNA reads as TGTGCCAGCGCGGGGGGCGGGGAAAAACTGTTTTTT.

This clonotype occurred once. The V gene is TRBV12-3 or TRBV12-4, the J gene TRBJ1-5; 8 bases line up with TRBD1. CDR3 length: 15 amino acids. J gave up 3 bases and V 3 bases, and 4 bases lay outside the gene matches. CDR3 nucleotides: TGTGCCAGCAGTTTTGCACAGGGGGTCAATCAGCCCCAGCATTTT. Translation gives CASSFAQGVNQPQHF.

This clonotype rates as medium-sized. The chain uses TRBV7-8 and TRBJ2-7; tentative D call: TRBD1 (5 bases). With 4 bases removed from V and 0 bases from J, the gap between germline ends came to 7 bases. CDR1 and CDR2 from the germline V gene are SGHVS and FQNEAQ. There are 13 residues in the CDR3. The CDR3 nucleotides read TGTGCCAGCAGCTCTGACAGCTCCTACGAGCAGTACTTC. Residues: CASSSDSSYEQYF.

The chain carries TRBV2 and TRBJ2-1; D gene ambiguous. Trimming removed 1 base at V and 7 bases at J, with 11 bases between. CDR1 and CDR2 (germline): SNHLY, FYNNEI. The CDR3 is 14 amino acids. The CDR3 DNA follows: TGTGCCAGCAGTGAAGGTTACGCGGTAAATGAGCAGTTCTTC. It specifies CASSEGYAVNEQFF. Complete variable domain (other parts from reference TRBV2 and TRBJ2-1): EPEVTQTPSHQVTQMGQEVILRCVPISNHLYFYWYRQILGQKVEFLVSFYNNEISEKSEIFDDQFSVERPDGSNFTLKIRSTKLEDSAMYFCASSEGYAVNEQFFGPGTRLTVL.

The V gene is TRBV6-2 or TRBV6-3, the J gene TRBJ1-3, with 7 bases aligning to TRBD1. CDR1 and CDR2 from the germline V gene are MNHEY and SVGEGT. The CDR3 runs to 15 residues. V gave up 5 bases and J gave up 0 bases; unmatched junction bases: 4. The CDR3 spells CASSGQAISGNTIYF. CDR3 sequence (DNA): TGTGCCAGCAGTGGACAGGCCATCTCTGGAAACACCATATATTTT.

This clonotype is medium-sized by share. V gene TRBV10-3 combines with J gene TRBJ1-1, with a weak D call TRBD1 (5 bases). This CDR3 comprises 13 residues. Germline V lookup: CDR1 ENHRY, CDR2 SYGVKD. With 4 bases removed from V and 0 bases from J, the gap between germline ends came to 6 bases. CDR3 loop: CAISGTLNTEAFF. In DNA, the CDR3 is TGTGCCATCAGTGGGACATTGAACACTGAAGCTTTCTTT.

This clonotype has more than one count but fewer than ten. The CDR3 loop reads CASRPDRGPGTTEAFF. In nucleotides, the CDR3 is TGTGCCAGCAGGCCCGACAGGGGGCCGGGAACAACTGAAGCTTTCTTT. The genes are TRBV12-3 or TRBV12-4 and TRBJ1-1; 10 bases match TRBD1. CDR3 length: 16 residues. V lost 6 bases and J lost 5; bases outside the gene matches: 12.

This chain links TRBV12-3 or TRBV12-4 with TRBJ2-5, with 9 positions matching TRBD2. After removal of 3 bases from V and 4 bases from J, the junction contained 3 bases not matched to a gene. The CDR3 length is 14 residues. Here the CDR3 reads CASSFRRGGETQYF. CDR3 bases: TGTGCCAGCAGTTTCCGGCGGGGGGGAGAGACCCAGTACTTC.

The genes are TRBV5-1 and TRBJ2-3; 14 positions match TRBD2. V dropped 3 bases and J dropped 5; count of bases not matched to a gene: 2. Per the germline V gene, CDR1 is SGHRS and CDR2 is YFSETQ. The length of the CDR3 is 15 residues. CDR3 DNA: TGCGCCAGCAGCTGGGGACTAGCGGGAGAAGATACGCAGTATTTT. Amino acids: CASSWGLAGEDTQYF.

The rearrangement joins TRBV3-1 to TRBJ2-1, with 10 bases aligning to TRBD1. Germline V gene lookup returns CDR1 LGHDT and CDR2 YNNKEL (reference sequence). V lost 1 base and J lost 6; bases outside the gene matches: 6. The CDR3 totals 16 residues. In DNA form, the CDR3 reads TGTGCCAGCAGCCAAGCCCGGACAGGGGGGTTCAATGAGCAGTTCTTC. This translates into CASSQARTGGFNEQFF.

In regard to this clonotype: A junction boundary mismatches the germline segment, possibly from a read error. DNA of the CDR3: TGCGCCAGCAGCCTGGGACAGGGGGGCACTGAAGCTTTTTTT. Translating it yields CASSLGQGGTEAFF. This sequence joins TRBV5-1 and TRBJ1-1; 11 nucleotides line up with TRBD1. Germline V CDR1 and CDR2: SGHRS, YFSETQ. This CDR3 region has 14 residues.

This clonotype was counted only a few times. The V and J genes are TRBV15 and TRBJ2-7; possible D gene TRBD1, 5 bases. The CDR3 runs 15 residues. V lost 0 bases, J lost 3 bases, and 12 bases lay in between. Germline V gene data show CDR1 as LNHNV and CDR2 as YYDKDF (reference sequence). The DNA of the CDR3 is TGTGCCACCAGCAGAGATTCAGGGCGAATCTACGAGCAGTACTTC. It codes for CATSRDSGRIYEQYF.

The chain joins TRBV5-1 to TRBJ2-5; a possible D gene is TRBD2 (6 bases). Germline V CDR1 and CDR2: SGHRS, YFSETQ. This CDR3 spans 14 amino acids. Trimming removed 0 bases at V and 1 base at J, with 7 bases between. This chain's CDR3 is CASSLGDFQETQYF. The CDR3 DNA is TGCGCCAGCAGCTTGGGGGACTTCCAAGAGACCCAGTACTTC. Full variable domain (remainder filled in from reference TRBV5-1 and TRBJ2-5): KAGVTQTPRYLIKTRGQQVTLSCSPISGHRSVSWYQQTPGQGLQFLFEYFSETQRNKGNFPGRFSGRQFSNSRSEMNVSTLELGDSALYLCASSLGDFQETQYFGPGTRLLVL.

V usage is TRBV2 and J usage is TRBJ2-1; D is undetermined. With 6 bases removed from V and 5 bases from J, the gap between germline ends came to 8 bases. Germline V gene lookup returns CDR1 SNHLY and CDR2 FYNNEI. This CDR3 region has 12 residues. The CDR3 DNA reads TGTGCCAGCAGGCAGTCAGACAATGAGCAGTTCTTC. Translating gives CASRQSDNEQFF.

This clonotype is categorized as medium-sized. CDR3 sequence: CASSGGQGVRETQYF. DNA for the CDR3: TGTGCCAGCAGTGGGGGACAGGGGGTGAGAGAGACCCAGTACTTC. The chain has TRBV28 and TRBJ2-5; 11 bases match TRBD1. With 5 bases clipped from V and 4 bases from J, the junction kept 6 bases outside the gene matches. The CDR3 covers 15 residues. Germline V CDR1 and CDR2: MDHEN, SYDVKM.

Relative to its sample, this clonotype is large (0.1 to 1%). J is TRBJ1-2 and V is TRBV20-1; D gene unclear. Trimming took 3 bases from V and 8 from J, leaving 19 bases between them. The CDR3 covers 14 residues. Germline V gene data show CDR1 as DFQATT and CDR2 as SNEGSKA (reference sequence). CDR3 sequence (DNA): TGCAGTGCTAGCTTTTCGCAGGTGGCTGGCGGCTACACCTTC. Translating gives CSASFSQVAGGYTF.

The chain joins TRBV9 to TRBJ2-2, with 8 bases matching TRBD2. This CDR3 has 15 residues. V was clipped by 0 bases and J by 5 bases; unmatched bases: 3. Germline values: CDR1 SGDLS, CDR2 YYNGEE. CDR3: CASSVAGGITGELFF. DNA for the CDR3: TGTGCCAGCAGCGTAGCGGGAGGGATAACCGGGGAGCTGTTTTTT.

A remark on this clonotype: Sequence at one end of the junction differs from germline and may be a read error. The genes are TRBV30 and TRBJ2-3, with TRBD2 identical over 12 bases. The CDR3 has 15 residues. The germline V gene has CDR1 GTSNPN and CDR2 SVGIG (reference sequence). The CDR3 loop reads CARSRTSGMLDTQYF. CDR3 nucleotides: TGTGCCCGGAGTAGGACTAGCGGGATGCTAGATACGCAGTATTTT. The whole variable domain, remainder taken from reference TRBV30 and TRBJ2-3, is SQTIHQWPATLVQPVGSPLSLECTVEGTSNPNLYWYRQAAGRGLQLLFYSVGIGQISSEVPQNLSASRPQDRQFILSSKKLLLSDSGFYLCARSRTSGMLDTQYFGPGTRLTVL.

By sample fraction, this clonotype is large. V gene TRBV19 combines with J gene TRBJ2-7, with D possibly being TRBD1 or TRBD2 (6 bases each). The length of the CDR3 is 15 residues. V was clipped by 6 bases and J by 3 bases, with 18 bases between them. CDR1 is LNHDA, CDR2 SQIVND, per germline (reference sequence). The CDR3, as DNA: TGTGCCAGTAGCGGGGGCGGGAAGGTGAACTACGAGCAGTACTTC. Its protein is CASSGGGKVNYEQYF.

As to this clonotype: A clone one base away is much larger, so this may be a read error. The genes are TRBV6-5 and TRBJ2-1; 10 bases are shared with TRBD2. After removal of 6 bases from V and 4 bases from J, the junction contained 9 bases not matched to a gene. The CDR3 contains 16 residues. The germline V gene has CDR1 MNHEY and CDR2 SVGAGI. The chain's CDR3 is CASRITSGIFYNEQFF. DNA of the CDR3: TGTGCCAGCAGAATTACTAGCGGGATTTTTTACAATGAGCAGTTCTTC.

The rearrangement joins TRBV2 to TRBJ2-5; possible D gene TRBD1, 5 bases. Germline CDR1 and CDR2: SNHLY and FYNNEI. V was shortened by 0 bases and J by 7 bases, with 18 bases between the two germline ends. The CDR3 runs 16 residues. The CDR3 DNA sequence: TGTGCCAGCAGTGAAGCAGACAGTAACCTCGGCGGGACCCAGTACTTC. Its translation: CASSEADSNLGGTQYF.

By sample share, this clonotype is medium-sized. The chain joins TRBV5-1 to TRBJ2-5; 7 bases agree with TRBD2. Germline V gene lookup returns CDR1 SGHRS and CDR2 YFSETQ. There are 15 residues in the CDR3. V lost 4 bases to trimming and J lost 5 bases; unmatched junction nucleotides: 11. The chain's CDR3 is CASSKGLVVEETQYF. The CDR3 DNA reads as TGCGCCAGCAGCAAAGGACTAGTAGTTGAGGAGACCCAGTACTTC. Using reference TRBV5-1 and TRBJ2-5 for the parts outside the CDR3, the full variable domain is KAGVTQTPRYLIKTRGQQVTLSCSPISGHRSVSWYQQTPGQGLQFLFEYFSETQRNKGNFPGRFSGRQFSNSRSEMNVSTLELGDSALYLCASSKGLVVEETQYFGPGTRLLVL.

The sample holds a few counts of this clonotype. This sequence joins TRBV9 and TRBJ2-3; 12 positions match TRBD2. Germline loops: CDR1 SGDLS, CDR2 YYNGEE. J lost 6 bases, V lost 2 bases, and 4 bases had no gene match. There are 15 residues in the CDR3. CDR3: CASSVPTSGRDTQYF. In DNA, the CDR3 is TGTGCCAGCAGCGTCCCTACTAGCGGGAGGGATACGCAGTATTTT.

The chain has TRBV7-3 and TRBJ1-1; D perhaps matches TRBD1 (5 bases). V gave up 5 bases and J gave up 5 bases, with 15 bases separating them. Per germline, CDR1 SGHTA and CDR2 FQGTGA. This CDR3 comprises 14 residues. CDR3 protein: CASSLGAIRTEAFF. CDR3 in DNA: TGTGCCAGCAGCCTTGGGGCAATTAGGACTGAAGCTTTCTTT.

This clonotype is judged medium-sized. The chain carries TRBV28 and TRBJ2-7, with 7 bases identical to TRBD2. The germline gives CDR1 MDHEN, CDR2 SYDVKM. The CDR3 has 17 residues. The junction had 10 bases not matched to a gene; V was cut back by 2 bases and J by 0 bases. The CDR3 DNA reads TGTGCCAGCAGTTTAGTCCTTGGAGCGGGAAGCTCCTACGAGCAGTACTTC. Translated, it gives CASSLVLGAGSSYEQYF.

The CDR3 sequence is CATSDAGLIEQYF. CDR3 bases: TGTGCCACCAGTGATGCTGGACTAATCGAGCAGTACTTC. The chain employs TRBV24-1 and TRBJ2-7, with TRBD2 as a possible D gene (6 bases). The V gene lost 3 bases and the J gene lost 6 bases, with 11 bases spanning the gap. The germline V gene encodes CDR1 KGHDR and CDR2 SFDVKD. The CDR3 runs 13 residues.